This passage covers 27 T cell receptor beta chains from one sample sequenced in a study of regulatory T cells in long-lasting Graves disease. Researchers made TCR beta libraries by using iRepertoire HTBI primers and running Arm-PCR on CDR3 regions. Each CDR3 protein gets one entry after TCRdb re-called the multiplex PCR reads with MiXCR. The sample lists roughly 700,000 distinct CDR3 sequences; approximately 29% were seen once. Time point denoted: persistent/refractory GD, antithyroid drugs over 5 years with positive TRAb. Making the TCR library involved RNA that had been extracted from PBMCs. The sample in question was peripheral blood mononuclear cells (PBMCs), obtained when the disease was refractory, from a patient treated with antithyroid drugs. The receptors here all came from a female donor with Graves disease.

The V gene is TRBV6-1, the J gene TRBJ2-7; unclear D gene. The CDR3 extends over 13 amino acids. Trimming removed 0 bases at V and 6 bases at J, with 9 bases between. Germline V gives CDR1 MNHNS, CDR2 SASEGT. CDR3 bases: TGTGCCAGCAGTGAAGCAGTAAGGGCCGAGCAGTACTTC. Protein product: CASSEAVRAEQYF.

The chain recombines TRBV13 with TRBJ2-4; 7 positions agree with TRBD2. V was clipped by 2 bases and J by 1 base; unmatched bases: 5. The CDR3 runs to 16 residues. The germline gives CDR1 PRHDT, CDR2 FYEKMQ (reference sequence). The CDR3 here is CASSLTREAAKNIQYF. CDR3 DNA sequence: TGTGCCAGCAGCTTAACCCGGGAGGCCGCCAAAAACATTCAGTACTTC.

V gene TRBV19 combines with J gene TRBJ1-4, with 7 bases identical to TRBD1. V lost 8 bases to trimming and J lost 3 bases; unmatched junction nucleotides: 3. Germline V gene sequence: CDR1 LNHDA, CDR2 SQIVND (reference sequence). The CDR3 is 13 amino acids. CDR3 protein: CASARGPNEKLFF. CDR3 sequence (DNA): TGTGCCAGTGCTAGGGGGCCTAATGAAAAACTGTTTTTT.

This clonotype occurred once. The chain couples TRBV7-9 to TRBJ1-4; 9 nucleotides align to TRBD1. The CDR3 spans 16 residues. V was pared by 3 bases and J by 8 bases, with 10 bases of the junction left unmatched. Germline assignment: CDR1 SEHNR and CDR2 FQNEAQ (reference sequence). The CDR3 coding sequence is TGTGCCAGCAGCTTGGTGCTGGACAGGGGACGGGAAAAACTGTTTTTT. This encodes CASSLVLDRGREKLFF.

The chain combines TRBV7-2 with TRBJ1-2, with D perhaps matching TRBD1 (6 bases). V was shortened by 5 bases and J by 7 bases, with 17 bases between the two germline ends. The CDR3 length is 14 residues. The germline V gene encodes CDR1 SGHTA and CDR2 FQGNSA. The CDR3 nucleotides read TGTGCCAGCAGCCCAGAACGGGGGGGCGCTGGCTACACCTTC. This gives the protein CASSPERGGAGYTF.

The rearrangement links TRBV12-3 or TRBV12-4 to TRBJ2-7; 9 nucleotides line up with TRBD2. The CDR3 totals 15 residues. V lost 5 bases, J lost 0 bases, and 5 bases stayed unmatched. CDR3 protein: CASSPLAGRSYEQYF. CDR3 sequence (DNA): TGTGCCAGCAGTCCACTAGCGGGCCGCTCCTACGAGCAGTACTTC.

V and J are TRBV19 and TRBJ1-5; no firm D call. Germline CDR1 is LNHDA and CDR2 is SQIVND (reference sequence). There are 15 residues in the CDR3. Trimming took off 0 bases at V and 3 bases at J, with 9 bases between the two ends. The CDR3 DNA reads as TGTGCCAGTAGTATAGACTCGACGCCCAATCAGCCCCAGCATTTT. Protein product: CASSIDSTPNQPQHF.

The CDR3 DNA reads as TGTGCCAGCAGTTACCTAAAAGCGGGCGTAGCGGGAGTCGGGGAGACCCAGTACTTC. This codes for CASSYLKAGVAGVGETQYF. The chain recombines TRBV6-2 or TRBV6-3 with TRBJ2-5; 9 bases line up with TRBD2. With 2 bases clipped from V and 5 bases from J, the junction kept 18 bases outside the gene matches. Germline CDR1 is MNHEY and CDR2 is SVGEGT. The CDR3 covers 19 residues.

This clonotype came up many times. The chain has TRBV28 and TRBJ2-7, with a possible D match to TRBD2 (5 bases). V lost 7 bases and J 3 bases, leaving 19 bases between the germline ends. The CDR3 is made up of 15 amino acids. CDR1 is MDHEN, CDR2 SYDVKM, per germline. The CDR3 nucleotides read TGTGCCAGCATTTTTCGGACTTCCCTACACTACGAGCAGTACTTC. Translating gives CASIFRTSLHYEQYF.

This chain joins TRBV29-1 and TRBJ2-5, with D tentatively TRBD1 or TRBD2 (5 bases each). The CDR3 has 12 amino acids. Trimming stripped 6 bases from V and 0 bases from J, with 8 bases between. The V gene's germline CDR1 is SQVTM and CDR2 ANQGSEA. CDR3 DNA sequence: TGCAGCGTGGGACGGAACCAAGAGACCCAGTACTTC. It translates to CSVGRNQETQYF.

The chain has TRBV4-1 and TRBJ1-1, with D possibly being TRBD1 (5 bases). Trimming left V 1 base short and J 0 bases short, with 12 bases between. The germline CDR1 and CDR2 sequences are MGHRA and YSYEKL. The CDR3 loop spans 16 amino acids. CDR3 protein: CASSQGTGNMNTEAFF. In nucleotides, the CDR3 is TGCGCCAGCAGCCAAGGAACAGGAAACATGAACACTGAAGCTTTCTTT.

This clonotype has just one count. A clone one base away is much larger, so this may be a read error. CDR3 in amino acids: CAIGINSPLHF. CDR3 DNA sequence: TGTGCCATCGGGATTAATTCACCCCTCCACTTT. This chain connects TRBV12-3 or TRBV12-4 to TRBJ1-6, with D hard to call. This CDR3 is built from 11 residues. V was trimmed by 10 bases and J by 6 bases, leaving 7 bases between them.

In regard to this clonotype: The CDR3 end shows no conserved phenylalanine or tryptophan, and so a read error is likely. CDR3 region: CASSQEGTNNSPLHL. As DNA, the CDR3 is TGCGCCAGCAGCCAAGAGGGGACAAATAATTCACCCCTCCACCTT. V usage is TRBV4-1 and J usage is TRBJ1-6, with D possibly TRBD1 on 6 matching bases. The germline V gene encodes CDR1 MGHRA and CDR2 YSYEKL. V dropped 0 bases and J dropped 5 bases, with 8 bases sitting between them. This CDR3 spans 15 amino acids.

With respect to this clonotype: A far larger clone differs by one base, so this is likely a read error. V and J are TRBV2 and TRBJ2-7; 11 bases map to TRBD2. The J segment lost 7 bases and the V segment lost 6 bases, leaving 5 bases of the junction unmatched. The CDR3 is 13 residues long. Germline values: CDR1 SNHLY, CDR2 FYNNEI. CDR3 residues: CASSVLAGEEQYF. CDR3 bases: TGTGCCAGCAGCGTACTAGCGGGGGAGGAGCAGTACTTC.

This chain links TRBV11-2 with TRBJ2-7, with 10 bases lining up with TRBD2. The V and J ends lost 4 bases and 3 bases, in that order; junction bases with no gene match: 12. The CDR3 has 17 amino acids. CDR1 SGHAT and CDR2 FQNNGV come from the germline V gene. CDR3 sequence: CASSSRPPGLAIYEQYF. In DNA form, the CDR3 reads TGTGCCAGCAGCTCCCGACCTCCGGGACTAGCGATCTACGAGCAGTACTTC.

The chain carries TRBV9 and TRBJ2-4; D gene uncertain. Germline values: CDR1 SGDLS, CDR2 YYNGEE. Deletions cut 1 base from V and 2 bases from J, with 19 bases between. This CDR3 is 18 amino acids long. CDR3 nucleotides: TGTGCCAGCAGCGTACAAGGGTTTCCTTCGGAGTCCAAAAACATTCAGTACTTC. It specifies CASSVQGFPSESKNIQYF.

CDR3 coding DNA: TGCAGTGCTAGAGGTCCGTGGCAGACGCCCAATCAGCCCCAGCATTTT. It encodes CSARGPWQTPNQPQHF. The chain has TRBV20-1 and TRBJ1-5; unclear D gene. CDR3 size: 16 residues. Trimming stripped 1 base from V and 3 bases from J, with 16 bases between. Germline CDR1 reads DFQATT; CDR2 reads SNEGSKA (reference sequence).

The chain employs TRBV3-1 and TRBJ2-1; TRBD2 might be the D (6 bases). Germline CDR1 reads LGHDT; CDR2 reads YNNKEL (reference sequence). Trimming shortened V by 4 bases and J by 10 bases, and 20 bases separated the two germline ends. This CDR3 is 15 amino acids long. CDR3 sequence: CASSPRDSPGREQFF. The DNA for the CDR3 is TGTGCCAGCAGCCCGCGGGACTCCCCGGGACGGGAGCAGTTCTTC.

Here the CDR3 reads CASSVATSGRLYF. CDR3 sequence (DNA): TGTGCCAGCAGCGTAGCTACTAGCGGGAGGCTGTACTTC. The chain carries TRBV9 and TRBJ2-7, with 12 bases identical to TRBD2. Germline V gene sequence: CDR1 SGDLS, CDR2 YYNGEE. CDR3 size: 13 residues. The junction had 4 bases not matched to a gene; V was cut back by 0 bases and J by 12 bases.

The J gene is TRBJ1-2, the V gene TRBV6-8; a weak D match, TRBD1 (6 bases). The CDR3 has 13 residues. The V end lost 2 bases, the J end lost 7 bases, and 11 bases lay between the germline ends. Germline lookup yields CDR1 MNHGY and CDR2 SAAAGT. CDR3 loop: CASSYGGQGGYTF. The CDR3 DNA is TGTGCCAGCAGTTACGGGGGGCAAGGTGGCTACACCTTC.

This clonotype has more than one count but fewer than ten. The chain uses TRBV28 and TRBJ1-6, with D uncertain. Trimming took off 5 bases at V and 7 bases at J, with 15 bases between the two ends. CDR3 size: 15 residues. The germline CDR1 and CDR2 sequences are MDHEN and SYDVKM. The CDR3: CASSPRPAPNSPLHF. CDR3 bases: TGTGCCAGCAGTCCCCGTCCGGCTCCCAATTCACCCCTCCACTTT.

Worth noting for this clonotype: The junction departs from the called germline gene at one end, perhaps through a read error. The CDR3 is CASSYGGKQPQHF. The CDR3 DNA reads TGTGCCAGCAGTTATGGGGGCAAGCAGCCCCAGCATTTT. This sequence joins TRBV6-5 and TRBJ1-5; a weak D match, TRBD1 (6 bases). Germline V CDR1 and CDR2: MNHEY, SVGAGI. CDR3 length equals 13 residues.

This clonotype was detected ten times or more. The gene calls are TRBV15 and TRBJ1-5; 7 bases are shared with TRBD1. Germline CDR1 and CDR2: LNHNV and YYDKDF (reference sequence). This CDR3 is built from 12 residues. Losses at the gene ends were 6 bases for V and 7 bases for J; bases not matched to a gene: 3. This chain's CDR3 is CATSTGVQPQHF. The CDR3 DNA reads as TGTGCCACCAGTACAGGGGTCCAGCCCCAGCATTTT. Together with reference TRBV15 and TRBJ1-5, the CDR3 gives the full variable domain: DAMVIQNPRYQVTQFGKPVTLSCSQTLNHNVMYWYQQKSSQAPKLLFHYYDKDFNNEADTPDNFQSRRPNTSFCFLDIRSPGLGDTAMYLCATSTGVQPQHFGDGTRLSIL.

In this sample, this clonotype turned up a few times. The rearrangement links TRBV12-3 or TRBV12-4 to TRBJ2-7; TRBD2 matches at 9 bases. V dropped 4 bases and J dropped 5; count of bases not matched to a gene: 12. This CDR3 spans 16 amino acids. The CDR3 DNA sequence: TGTGCCAGCAGTTGGGTCGGCGGGAGGGCCATCGACGAGCAGTACTTC. Encoded protein: CASSWVGGRAIDEQYF.

Notes on this clonotype: One base away lies a much larger clone, so this may be a sequencing read error. The V gene is TRBV2, the J gene TRBJ1-2; a weak D match, TRBD1 (5 bases). The V gene's germline CDR1 is SNHLY and CDR2 FYNNEI. CDR3 length: 13 residues. The CDR3 DNA follows: TGTGTCAGCAGTGTTGGGGGGGACTATGGCTACACCTTC. Its protein product is CVSSVGGDYGYTF. Full variable domain (outside the CDR3, taken from reference TRBV2 and TRBJ1-2): EPEVTQTPSHQVTQMGQEVILRCVPISNHLYFYWYRQILGQKVEFLVSFYNNEISEKSEIFDDQFSVERPDGSNFTLKIRSTKLEDSAMYFCVSSVGGDYGYTFGSGTRLTVV.

CDR3 bases: TGCAGTGCTAACAGCGGGAGTGGTTCCTACGAGCAGTACTTC. Its translation is CSANSGSGSYEQYF. This sequence joins TRBV20-1 and TRBJ2-7; 8 bases are a match to TRBD2. The germline V gene encodes CDR1 DFQATT and CDR2 SNEGSKA (reference sequence). There are 14 residues in the CDR3. V shed 4 bases, J shed 1 base, and the junction held 6 bases outside the gene matches.

This clonotype was counted between two and nine times. The V and J genes are TRBV5-6 and TRBJ2-5; the D is unclear. The CDR3 length is 15 residues. CDR1 SGHDT and CDR2 YYEEEE come from the germline V gene. V shed 0 bases and J shed 5 bases, with 14 bases lying between them. Written as DNA, the CDR3 is TGTGCCAGCAGCTTGGTGTCAACCCCCCGGGAGACCCAGTACTTC. This sequence encodes CASSLVSTPRETQYF.